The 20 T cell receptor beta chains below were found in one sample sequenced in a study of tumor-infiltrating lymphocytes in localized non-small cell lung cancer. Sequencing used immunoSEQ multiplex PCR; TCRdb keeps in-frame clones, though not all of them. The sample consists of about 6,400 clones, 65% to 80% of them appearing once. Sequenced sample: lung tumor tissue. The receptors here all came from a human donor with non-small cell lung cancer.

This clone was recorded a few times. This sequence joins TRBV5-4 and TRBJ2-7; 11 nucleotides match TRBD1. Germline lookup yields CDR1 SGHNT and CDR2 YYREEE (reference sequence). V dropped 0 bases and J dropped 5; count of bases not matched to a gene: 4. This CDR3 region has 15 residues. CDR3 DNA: TGTGCCAGCAGCTTGGGCGGGACAGGGGGAGACGAGCAGTACTTC. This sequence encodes CASSLGGTGGDEQYF.

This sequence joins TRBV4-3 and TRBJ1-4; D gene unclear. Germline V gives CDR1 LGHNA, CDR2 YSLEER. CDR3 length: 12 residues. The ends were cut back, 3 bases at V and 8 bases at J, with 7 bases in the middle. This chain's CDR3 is CASSHGEEKLFF. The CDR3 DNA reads TGCGCCAGCAGCCATGGAGAGGAAAAACTGTTTTTT.

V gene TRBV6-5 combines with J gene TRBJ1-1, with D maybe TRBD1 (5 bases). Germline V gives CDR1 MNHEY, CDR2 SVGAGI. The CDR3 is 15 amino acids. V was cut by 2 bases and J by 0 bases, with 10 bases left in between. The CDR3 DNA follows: TGTGCCAGCAGTTACGGGGGACGAATGAACACTGAAGCTTTCTTT. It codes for CASSYGGRMNTEAFF.

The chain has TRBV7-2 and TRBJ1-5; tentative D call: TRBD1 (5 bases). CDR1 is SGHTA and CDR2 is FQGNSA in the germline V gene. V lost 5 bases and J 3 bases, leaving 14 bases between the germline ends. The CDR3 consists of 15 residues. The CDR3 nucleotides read TGTGCCAGCAGCCTAGACAGAAACAACAATCAGCCCCAGCATTTT. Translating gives CASSLDRNNNQPQHF.

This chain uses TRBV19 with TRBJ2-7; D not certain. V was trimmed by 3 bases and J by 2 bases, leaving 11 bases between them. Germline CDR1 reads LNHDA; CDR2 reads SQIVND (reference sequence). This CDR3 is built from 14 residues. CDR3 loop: CASSMERDPYEQYF. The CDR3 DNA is TGTGCCAGTAGTATGGAGAGAGATCCCTACGAGCAGTACTTC.

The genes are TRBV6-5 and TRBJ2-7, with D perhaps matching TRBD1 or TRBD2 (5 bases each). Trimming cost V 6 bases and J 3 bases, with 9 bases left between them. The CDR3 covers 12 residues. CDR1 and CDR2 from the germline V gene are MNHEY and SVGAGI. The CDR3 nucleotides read TGTGCCAGCAGAGGGACCTACTACGAGCAGTACGTC. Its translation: CASRGTYYEQYV.

CDR3 sequence reads: CASSTPKLAGNEQYF. The CDR3 DNA reads as TGTGCCAGCAGTACCCCCAAACTAGCGGGAAACGAGCAGTACTTC. This sequence joins TRBV6-5 and TRBJ2-7; TRBD2 matches at 10 bases. The CDR3 extends over 15 amino acids. Germline V CDR1 and CDR2: MNHEY, SVGAGI. V was pared by 5 bases and J by 5 bases, with 9 bases of the junction left unmatched.

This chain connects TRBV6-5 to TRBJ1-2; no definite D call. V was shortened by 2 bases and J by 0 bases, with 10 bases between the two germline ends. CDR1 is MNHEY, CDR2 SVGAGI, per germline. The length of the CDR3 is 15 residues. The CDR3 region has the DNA TGTGCCAGCAGTTACCTGGACGGAACTAACTATGGCTACACCTTC. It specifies CASSYLDGTNYGYTF.

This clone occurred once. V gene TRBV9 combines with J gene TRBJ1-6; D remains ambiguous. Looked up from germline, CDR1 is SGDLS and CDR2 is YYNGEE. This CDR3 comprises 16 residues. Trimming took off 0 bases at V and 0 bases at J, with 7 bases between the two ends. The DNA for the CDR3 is TGTGCCAGCAGCGTAGGGCGGAGCTCCTATAATTCACCCCTCCACTTT. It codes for CASSVGRSSYNSPLHF. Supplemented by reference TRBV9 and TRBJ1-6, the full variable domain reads DSGVTQTPKHLITATGQRVTLRCSPRSGDLSVYWYQQSLDQGLQFLIQYYNGEERAKGNILERFSAQQFPDLHSELNLSSLELGDSALYFCASSVGRSSYNSPLHFGNGTRLTVT.

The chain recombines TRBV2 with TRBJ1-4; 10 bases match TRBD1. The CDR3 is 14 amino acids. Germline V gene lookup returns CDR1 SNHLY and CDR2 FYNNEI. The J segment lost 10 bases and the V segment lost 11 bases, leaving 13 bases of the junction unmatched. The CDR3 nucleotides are TGTGCCGCCAGACCGGGACAGGGGATTGGAAAACTGTTTTTT. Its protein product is CAARPGQGIGKLFF.

The CDR3 spells CASSLPGGYEQYF. The DNA for the CDR3 is TGTGCCAGCAGCTTGCCGGGGGGCTACGAGCAGTACTTC. The chain links TRBV5-6 to TRBJ2-7; the match to TRBD2 covers 7 bases. Looked up from germline, CDR1 is SGHDT and CDR2 is YYEEEE. The CDR3 spans 13 residues. V dropped 1 base and J dropped 3; count of bases not matched to a gene: 1. Together with reference TRBV5-6 and TRBJ2-7, the CDR3 gives the full variable domain: DAGVTQSPTHLIKTRGQQVTLRCSPKSGHDTVSWYQQALGQGPQFIFQYYEEEERQRGNFPDRFSGHQFPNYSSELNVNALLLGDSALYLCASSLPGGYEQYFGPGTRLTVT.

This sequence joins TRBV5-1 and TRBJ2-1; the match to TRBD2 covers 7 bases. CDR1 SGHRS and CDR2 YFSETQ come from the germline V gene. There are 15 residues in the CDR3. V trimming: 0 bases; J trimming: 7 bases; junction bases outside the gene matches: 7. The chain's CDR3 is CASSLEGGRGNEQFF. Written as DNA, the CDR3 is TGCGCCAGCAGCTTGGAGGGCGGGAGAGGGAATGAGCAGTTCTTC.

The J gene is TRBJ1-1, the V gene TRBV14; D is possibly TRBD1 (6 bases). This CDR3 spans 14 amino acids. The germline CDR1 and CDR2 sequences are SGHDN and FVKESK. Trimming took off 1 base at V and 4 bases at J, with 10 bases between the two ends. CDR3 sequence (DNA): TGTGCCAGCAGCCAAGGGGGGCAGGGCACTGAAGCTTTCTTT. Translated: CASSQGGQGTEAFF.

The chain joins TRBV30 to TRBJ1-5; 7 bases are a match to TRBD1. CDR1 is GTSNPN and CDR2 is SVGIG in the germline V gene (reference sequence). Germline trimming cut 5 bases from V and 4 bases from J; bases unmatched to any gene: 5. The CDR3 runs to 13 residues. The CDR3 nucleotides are TGTGCCTGGGGGGACAGACCTAATCAGCCCCAGCATTTT. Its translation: CAWGDRPNQPQHF.

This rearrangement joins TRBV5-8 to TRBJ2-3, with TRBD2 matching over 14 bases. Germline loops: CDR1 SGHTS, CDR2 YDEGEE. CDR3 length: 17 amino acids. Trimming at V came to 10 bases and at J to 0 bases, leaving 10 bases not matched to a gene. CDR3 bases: TGTGCCGGAGCGGGACTAGCGGGAGCAACTAGCACAGATACGCAGTATTTT. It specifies CAGAGLAGATSTDTQYF. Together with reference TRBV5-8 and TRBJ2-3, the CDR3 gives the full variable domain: EAGVTQSPTHLIKTRGQQATLRCSPISGHTSVYWYQQALGLGLQFLLWYDEGEERNRGNFPPRFSGRQFPNYSSELNVNALELEDSALYLCAGAGLAGATSTDTQYFGPGTRLTVL.

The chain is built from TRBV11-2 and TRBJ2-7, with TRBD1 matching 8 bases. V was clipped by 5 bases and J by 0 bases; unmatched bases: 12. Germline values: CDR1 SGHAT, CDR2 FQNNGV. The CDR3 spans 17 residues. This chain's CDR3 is CASSINGVGTGSYEQYV. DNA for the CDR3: TGTGCCAGCAGCATAAATGGAGTGGGGACAGGCTCCTACGAGCAGTACGTC.

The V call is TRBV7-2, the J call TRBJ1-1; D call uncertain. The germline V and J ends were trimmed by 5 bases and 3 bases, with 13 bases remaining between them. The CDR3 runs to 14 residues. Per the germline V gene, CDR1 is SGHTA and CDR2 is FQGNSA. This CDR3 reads CASSLALRDTEAFF. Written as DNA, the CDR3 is TGTGCCAGCAGCCTGGCCCTACGGGACACTGAAGCTTTCTTT.

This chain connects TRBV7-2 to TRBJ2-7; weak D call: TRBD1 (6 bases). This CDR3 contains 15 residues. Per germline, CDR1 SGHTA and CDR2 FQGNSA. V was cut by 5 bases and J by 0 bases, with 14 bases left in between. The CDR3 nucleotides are TGTGCCAGCAGCCTATACAGGGTGGGCTCCTACGAGCAGTACGTC. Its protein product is CASSLYRVGSYEQYV.

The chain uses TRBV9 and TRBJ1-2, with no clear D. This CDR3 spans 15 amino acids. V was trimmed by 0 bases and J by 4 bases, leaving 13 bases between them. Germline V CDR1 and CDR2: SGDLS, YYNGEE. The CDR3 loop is CASSVEDDFLYGYTF. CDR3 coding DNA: TGTGCCAGCAGCGTAGAGGACGATTTCCTCTATGGCTACACCTTC.

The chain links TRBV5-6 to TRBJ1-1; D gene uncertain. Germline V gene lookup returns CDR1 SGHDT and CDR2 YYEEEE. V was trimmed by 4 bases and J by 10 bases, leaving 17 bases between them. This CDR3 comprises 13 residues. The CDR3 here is CASSDNIVPPAFF. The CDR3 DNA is TGTGCCAGCAGCGATAACATCGTCCCCCCAGCTTTCTTT. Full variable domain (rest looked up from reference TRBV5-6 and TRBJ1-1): DAGVTQSPTHLIKTRGQQVTLRCSPKSGHDTVSWYQQALGQGPQFIFQYYEEEERQRGNFPDRFSGHQFPNYSSELNVNALLLGDSALYLCASSDNIVPPAFFGQGTRLTVV.